This T cell receptor (beta chain) was profiled in a study of shared clonotypes between healthy human individuals. Background on the study: Aged 18 to 49, the donors were a couple of women and three men. Study-wide points: The generation probabilities recorded for non-shared clonotypes fell below those of clonotypes shared by all four donors.

Researchers partitioned CD4+ cells into CD45RA+ naive and CD45RA-negative memory subsets. Comments on this clone: Its target is not known.

The study ran the assay at deep level. Here immunoSEQ multiplex PCR was the method, and the copy in TCRdb shows in-frame clones only, minus some. Of some 1,100,000 clones detected, approximately 80% appear once; the ten largest clones hold around 0.47%. V shed 6 bases and J 3 bases; nucleotides not matched to a gene: 5. The CDR3 is 14 amino acids. CDR1 and CDR2 from the germline V gene are SGHTS and YDEGEE. The sequence derives from a young man in good health. Some clones in this sample may be carry-over from other donors' samples. The chain uses TRBV5-8 and TRBJ2-2, with TRBD1 matching 7 bases. Sequencing input: memory CD4+ T cells from PBMCs. The subset here: CD45RA-negative fraction. The CDR3 spells CASKRQGYTGELFF. CDR3 bases: TGTGCCAGCAAAAGACAGGGTTACACCGGGGAGCTGTTTTTT. The whole variable domain, remainder taken from reference TRBV5-8 and TRBJ2-2, is EAGVTQSPTHLIKTRGQQATLRCSPISGHTSVYWYQQALGLGLQFLLWYDEGEERNRGNFPPRFSGRQFPNYSSELNVNALELEDSALYLCASKRQGYTGELFFGEGSRLTVL.